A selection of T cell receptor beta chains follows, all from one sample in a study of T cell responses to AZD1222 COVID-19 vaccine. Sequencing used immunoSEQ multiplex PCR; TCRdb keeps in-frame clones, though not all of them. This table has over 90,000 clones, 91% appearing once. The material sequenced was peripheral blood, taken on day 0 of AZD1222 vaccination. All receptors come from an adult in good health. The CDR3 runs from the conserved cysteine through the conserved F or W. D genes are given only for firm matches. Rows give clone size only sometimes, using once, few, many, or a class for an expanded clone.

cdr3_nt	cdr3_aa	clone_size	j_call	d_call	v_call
TGTGCCAGCAGTTACTCGAGAGCGAACACCGGGGAGCTGTTTTTT	CASSYSRANTGELFF	-	TRBJ2-2	-	TRBV6-6
TGTGCCAGCAGCCCTGTTCGGGGGTTGGGATCTCTAAGCACTGAAGCTTTCTTT	CASSPVRGLGSLSTEAFF	-	TRBJ1-1	-	TRBV6-2/TRBV6-3
TGTGCCAGCAGACCACAGGCAAACGGCGGCCTCCAGCCCCAGCATTTT	CASRPQANGGLQPQHF	-	TRBJ1-5	-	TRBV28
TGTGCCAGTATTCCGCGAAAGGACAGCTATAGCAATCAGCCCCAGCATTTT	CASIPRKDSYSNQPQHF	-	TRBJ1-5	-	TRBV19
TGTGCCAGCAGCTTGGGCCCGGGGAATGGTGGGGAAAAACTGTTTTTT	CASSLGPGNGGEKLFF	-	TRBJ1-4	-	TRBV5-6
TGTGCCAGCAGACCGGGGGGAAGCTCCTACAATGAGCAGTTCTTC	CASRPGGSSYNEQFF	-	TRBJ2-1	TRBD2	TRBV28
TGCGCCAGCAGCTTGGCCGCTAAACCGGGACAGGGAATTTACGAGCAGTACTTC	CASSLAAKPGQGIYEQYF	-	TRBJ2-7	TRBD1	TRBV5-1
TGTGCCAGCTCACCACTAGCGGGAGCCGTAGAGACCCAGTACTTC	CASSPLAGAVETQYF	-	TRBJ2-5	TRBD2	TRBV18
TGTGCCAGCAGCTTAGTTGGCAGGGGACCCCTCATGAACACTGAAGCTTTCTTT	CASSLVGRGPLMNTEAFF	-	TRBJ1-1	-	TRBV7-9
TGTGCCACCAGCAGAGACAGGGGGTTCAATCAGCCCCAGCATTTT	CATSRDRGFNQPQHF	-	TRBJ1-5	TRBD1	TRBV15
TGCGCCAGCTCGGGACAGGGATACGAGCAGTACTTC	CASSGQGYEQYF	once	TRBJ2-7	TRBD1	TRBV10-2
TGTGCCAGCACAGTAATCGGACAGGGGGGCAGAGGCTACACCTTC	CASTVIGQGGRGYTF	-	TRBJ1-2	TRBD1	TRBV6-5
TGTGCCAGCAAGGGTCTAAGCTATAATTCACCCCTCCACTTT	CASKGLSYNSPLHF	-	TRBJ1-6	-	TRBV6-5
TGTGCCAGTAGTACCCGGGGACAAGAGACCCAGTACTTC	CASSTRGQETQYF	-	TRBJ2-5	-	TRBV19
TGTGCCAGCAGCGCGCGACAGGGCCGCAATGAGCAGTTCTTC	CASSARQGRNEQFF	-	TRBJ2-1	TRBD1	TRBV13
TGTGCCAGCAGCTCCGGACCGCCACGAGGGCAGTACTTC	CASSSGPPRGQYF	-	TRBJ2-7	-	TRBV7-2
TGCGCCAGCAGCTCCCAGCGGGAGGGAAATGAGCAGTTCTTC	CASSSQREGNEQFF	-	TRBJ2-1	TRBD2	TRBV5-1
TGTGCCACCAGCAGAGGACAGGGCAGACTGGGGCAGTACTTC	CATSRGQGRLGQYF	-	TRBJ2-7	TRBD1	TRBV15
TGTGCCACCAGCAGATACACCGGGACAGGGGGTAACTCACCCCTCCACTTT	CATSRYTGTGGNSPLHF	-	TRBJ1-6	TRBD1	TRBV15
TGTGCCAGCAGCCAAGGGGTAGGCAATCAGCCCCAGCATTTT	CASSQGVGNQPQHF	-	TRBJ1-5	-	TRBV3-1/TRBV3-2
TGTGCCTGGACCCACCTCACGACTAGCGGGAGGAACCCCCCCTACAATGAGCAGTTCTTC	CAWTHLTTSGRNPPYNEQFF	once	TRBJ2-1	TRBD2	TRBV30
TGCGCCAGCAGCCAAGGCAAGTTACTAAATGGGCCCCAGCATTTT	CASSQGKLLNGPQHF	-	TRBJ1-5	-	TRBV4-1
TGTGCCACCAGTGCCCGTGACAGACCCGACAATCAGCCCCAGCATTTT	CATSARDRPDNQPQHF	-	TRBJ1-5	-	TRBV24-1
TGTGCCAGCAGCATCTCGGGACAGGGGGCCAAAAACATTCAGTACTTC	CASSISGQGAKNIQYF	-	TRBJ2-4	TRBD1	TRBV7-9
TGCGCCAGCAGCCAAGGGGACAGGGGTGCTGAAAAACTGTTTTTT	CASSQGDRGAEKLFF	-	TRBJ1-4	TRBD1	TRBV4-1
TGTGCCAGCAGCCAACGGGACAGCTCTAGCTATGGCTACACCTTC	CASSQRDSSSYGYTF	once	TRBJ1-2	TRBD1	TRBV2
TGCGCCAGCAGCCATGGAGGACAGGGGATACACGAGCAGTACTTC	CASSHGGQGIHEQYF	once	TRBJ2-7	TRBD1	TRBV4-1
TGTGCCTGGAGTGTAAATGGAAACACCATATATTTT	CAWSVNGNTIYF	once	TRBJ1-3	-	TRBV30
TGTGCCAGCAGCCTCGGGACAGTTAATTCACCCCTCCACTTT	CASSLGTVNSPLHF	-	TRBJ1-6	TRBD1	TRBV4-2
TGTGCCAGCAGCCTCGCTGAACAGACCCAGTACTTC	CASSLAEQTQYF	-	TRBJ2-5	-	TRBV11-1
TGTGCCAGTCCCGACGGGACCTACGAGCAGTACTTC	CASPDGTYEQYF	-	TRBJ2-7	-	TRBV6-5
TGTGCCATCAGTGGCGGGACAGGGCAAGAGACCCAGTACTTC	CAISGGTGQETQYF	-	TRBJ2-5	TRBD1	TRBV10-3
TGTGCCAGCAGTTTGGGTACAGGGACTAGCGGGATCGATGAGCAGTTCTTC	CASSLGTGTSGIDEQFF	-	TRBJ2-1	TRBD2	TRBV28
TGTGCCAGCAGCCACAAGCGGGGACCCTCTGAGCAGTTCTTC	CASSHKRGPSEQFF	-	TRBJ2-1	TRBD2	TRBV14
TGTGCCAGCAGCTCAAACCGGGGACTAGCGGGAGGGGATGAGCAGTTCTTC	CASSSNRGLAGGDEQFF	-	TRBJ2-1	TRBD2	TRBV9
TGTGCCAGCAGCTTAGCGGGGGCAACTAATGAAAAACTGTTTTTT	CASSLAGATNEKLFF	-	TRBJ1-4	-	TRBV7-6
TGTGCCAGCAGTCGTATGACAGAGAACACTGAAGCTTTCTTT	CASSRMTENTEAFF	once	TRBJ1-1	-	TRBV7-8
TGTGCCAGCAGTGAAAGGGTTGTGGGAAAGGGTCAGCCCCAGCATTTT	CASSERVVGKGQPQHF	-	TRBJ1-5	-	TRBV2
TGTGCCAGCAGTCCCCGCCCCGATCGATGGGAGCAGTACTTC	CASSPRPDRWEQYF	-	TRBJ2-7	-	TRBV27
TGTGCCAGTAGTACAGGGGGCGCGGATGGCTACACCTTC	CASSTGGADGYTF	few	TRBJ1-2	TRBD1	TRBV19
TGTGCCTGGAGTCCCCGCGGGAGCTTCCAAGGCTCCTACAATGAGCAGTTCTTC	CAWSPRGSFQGSYNEQFF	-	TRBJ2-1	TRBD2	TRBV30
TGTGCCAGCAGCTCGACAGCGACAGATACGCAGTATTTT	CASSSTATDTQYF	-	TRBJ2-3	-	TRBV7-9
TGTGCCAGCAGCTTACAGGGACTAGCGAACACCGGGGAGCTGTTTTTT	CASSLQGLANTGELFF	-	TRBJ2-2	TRBD2	TRBV7-2
TGTGCCAGCAGCCAAGGAGGGGGCCTCAAGTACCAAGAGACCCAGTACTTC	CASSQGGGLKYQETQYF	few	TRBJ2-5	TRBD1	TRBV14
TGTGCTAGTGGTTACGGACAGGGGGCCTATGGCTACACCTTC	CASGYGQGAYGYTF	-	TRBJ1-2	TRBD1	TRBV12-5
TGCGCCAGCAGCTTGGCAGGACCCGAGAATAATTCACCCCTCCACTTT	CASSLAGPENNSPLHF	once	TRBJ1-6	-	TRBV5-1
TGTGCCAGCAGATCACAGGGGCAGTATGGCTACACCTTC	CASRSQGQYGYTF	-	TRBJ1-2	TRBD1	TRBV3-1/TRBV3-2
TGTGCCAGCAGCCTTCAGGTCGGGACAGGCTTCGTACAGTACTTC	CASSLQVGTGFVQYF	-	TRBJ2-7	TRBD1	TRBV3-1/TRBV3-2
TGCGCCAGCAGCTTCGGGGGGCAGAATGAAGCTTTCTTT	CASSFGGQNEAFF	few	TRBJ1-1	-	TRBV5-1
TGTGCCAGCAGGACAGGAGGTATTTCCTACGAGCAGTACTTC	CASRTGGISYEQYF	-	TRBJ2-7	-	TRBV6-5